Here is one TCR beta chain with its context. The sample belongs to a study of blood T cell repertoires in COVID-19. Looking at the study overall: COVID-19 samples collected from the United States, Italy and Spain covered acute and convalescent phases. PBMCs, B-cell-depleted T cells, or T cells were the source of the cDNA or gDNA that made up the material.

Trimming left V 3 bases short and J 8 bases short, with 13 bases between. CDR1 and CDR2 (germline): ENHRY, SYGVKD. The CDR3 loop spans 13 amino acids. Authors' analysis steps: Amplification with reference gene primers provided the estimates of nucleated cell counts. Repertoires were generated with immunoSEQ multiplex PCR, while TCRdb's copy carries only in-frame clones and drops some. V and J calls and clone size are those listed in that table; D and trimming were worked out from the DNA. The sample contains 49,000 or so clones, 80% to 90% of which appear only once. Sequenced material: peripheral blood. This clonotype originated in a man in his fifties or sixties with acute or convalescent COVID-19. The rearrangement joins TRBV10-3 to TRBJ1-2; D is possibly TRBD1 (6 bases). The CDR3 region has the DNA TGTGCCATCAGTGATGTCAGCCAGGGGGGCTACACCTTC. Amino acids: CAISDVSQGGYTF.